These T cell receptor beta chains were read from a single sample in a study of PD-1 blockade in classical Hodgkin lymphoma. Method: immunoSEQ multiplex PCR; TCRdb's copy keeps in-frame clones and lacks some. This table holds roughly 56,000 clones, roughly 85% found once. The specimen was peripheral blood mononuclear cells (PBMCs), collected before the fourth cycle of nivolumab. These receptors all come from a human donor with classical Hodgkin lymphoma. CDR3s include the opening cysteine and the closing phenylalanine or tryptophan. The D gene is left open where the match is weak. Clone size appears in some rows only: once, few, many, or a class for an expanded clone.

DNA: TGTGCCAGCAGCCCTAACAGGGCGGCTGAAGCTTTCTTT
CDR3: CASSPNRAAEAFF
D: .
V: TRBV7-2
J: TRBJ1-1
size: .

DNA: TGTGCCAGCAGTTACTCTGTTTCGTCGTCGACCCAGTACTTC
CDR3: CASSYSVSSSTQYF
D: .
V: TRBV6-5
J: TRBJ2-5
size: .

DNA: TGTGCCAGCAGCAGACAGGGCTCCTATGGCTACACCTTC
CDR3: CASSRQGSYGYTF
D: TRBD1
V: TRBV6-5
J: TRBJ1-2
size: .

DNA: TGTGCCACCAGCAGAGATCTAGAAATGGACAGAAGCAATCAGCCCCAGCATTTT
CDR3: CATSRDLEMDRSNQPQHF
D: .
V: TRBV15
J: TRBJ1-5
size: once

DNA: TGTGCCACCAGCAGAGATCGGGTAGGGGGGAACTATGGCTACACCTTC
CDR3: CATSRDRVGGNYGYTF
D: .
V: TRBV15
J: TRBJ1-2
size: .

DNA: TGCGCCAGCAGCTTTGACATCCCGAACACCGGGGAGCTGTTTTTT
CDR3: CASSFDIPNTGELFF
D: .
V: TRBV5-1
J: TRBJ2-2
size: .

DNA: TGCGCCAGCAGCTTGGCCAGCGGGGGAAGCGAGACCCAGTACTTC
CDR3: CASSLASGGSETQYF
D: TRBD2
V: TRBV5-1
J: TRBJ2-5
size: .

DNA: TGCAGCTTCTGGACTAGCGGGGTTGGAGATACGCAGTATTTT
CDR3: CSFWTSGVGDTQYF
D: TRBD2
V: TRBV29-1
J: TRBJ2-3
size: .

DNA: TGTGCCAGCAGAAAGACAGGGTATGGCTACACCTTC
CDR3: CASRKTGYGYTF
D: TRBD1
V: TRBV6-5
J: TRBJ1-2
size: few

DNA: TGCGCCAGCAGCCAAGTGACAGGGACGGTTGACACTGAAGCTTTCTTT
CDR3: CASSQVTGTVDTEAFF
D: TRBD1
V: TRBV4-1
J: TRBJ1-1
size: .

DNA: TGTGCCAGCAGTGAGACCTCGACAGTCGTTTACGAGCAGTACTTC
CDR3: CASSETSTVVYEQYF
D: .
V: TRBV6-6
J: TRBJ2-7
size: .

DNA: TGCGCCAGCAGCCAAGTTGGCGCGACGGGGTCGTCCTGGCAGTTCTTC
CDR3: CASSQVGATGSSWQFF
D: .
V: TRBV4-1
J: TRBJ2-1
size: .

DNA: TGCGCCAGCAGCTTGGGCGGACAGTATAATTCACCCCTCCACTTT
CDR3: CASSLGGQYNSPLHF
D: .
V: TRBV5-1
J: TRBJ1-6
size: .

DNA: TGTGCCAGCAGCTTATCAGGACTTAGACATAGGGATACGCAGTATTTT
CDR3: CASSLSGLRHRDTQYF
D: .
V: TRBV5-6
J: TRBJ2-3
size: once

DNA: TGTGCCAGCAGTCCCGCCGGGGGCTCCTACGAGCAGTACTTC
CDR3: CASSPAGGSYEQYF
D: .
V: TRBV28
J: TRBJ2-7
size: .

DNA: TGTGCCAGCAGTCCGCAAGGTCAGGAGCAGTACTTC
CDR3: CASSPQGQEQYF
D: .
V: TRBV6-1
J: TRBJ2-7
size: .

DNA: TGTGCCTGGAGTGTCCGGGGGGCCCGTAATTCACCCCTCCACTTT
CDR3: CAWSVRGARNSPLHF
D: .
V: TRBV30
J: TRBJ1-6
size: .

DNA: TGTGCCAGCATTTACCGGAGCCCCGGGGGAAACACCATATATTTT
CDR3: CASIYRSPGGNTIYF
D: .
V: TRBV28
J: TRBJ1-3
size: .

DNA: TGTGCCAGTAGTATATCGGGAGGGGGTCTCCACTTT
CDR3: CASSISGGGLHF
D: .
V: TRBV19
J: TRBJ1-6
size: .

DNA: TGCGCCAGCTTCGGTGGACAGGGCGATTCACCCCTCCACTTT
CDR3: CASFGGQGDSPLHF
D: TRBD1
V: TRBV4-1
J: TRBJ1-6
size: .

DNA: TGCGCCAGCAGCTTGATGGACAGCACTAATGAAAAACTGTTTTTT
CDR3: CASSLMDSTNEKLFF
D: .
V: TRBV5-1
J: TRBJ1-4
size: .

DNA: TGCGCCAGCAGTGGGGGGGCCGCTTTAGTTTCCGGGGCCAACGTCCTGACTTTC
CDR3: CASSGGAALVSGANVLTF
D: .
V: TRBV5-1
J: TRBJ2-6
size: few

DNA: TGCGCCAGCAGCTTACAAACGACAGGGGCTGGAAACACCATATATTTT
CDR3: CASSLQTTGAGNTIYF
D: TRBD1
V: TRBV5-1
J: TRBJ1-3
size: .

DNA: TGTGCCAGCGGCGCAGCGGGGCTCGGCACAGATACGCAGTATTTT
CDR3: CASGAAGLGTDTQYF
D: TRBD2
V: TRBV6-4
J: TRBJ2-3
size: once

DNA: TGTGCCAGCAGCTTAGGGGGACAGGGTGTGACGCCCCAGCATTTT
CDR3: CASSLGGQGVTPQHF
D: TRBD1
V: TRBV7-8
J: TRBJ1-5
size: .

DNA: TGTGCCAGCAGTCTCCTCGGGGGAACCACTCTCTACGAGCAGTACTTC
CDR3: CASSLLGGTTLYEQYF
D: .
V: TRBV27
J: TRBJ2-7
size: .

DNA: TGTGCCAGCAGCTTCCCCCTTTCGGCGGGGGAGGCTACGAAGCAGTACTTC
CDR3: CASSFPLSAGEATKQYF
D: TRBD2
V: TRBV7-9
J: TRBJ2-7
size: .

DNA: TGTGCCAGCAGCTTAGCCCCCGACAGGAAGCTGTTTTTT
CDR3: CASSLAPDRKLFF
D: .
V: TRBV7-8
J: TRBJ2-2
size: .

DNA: TGTGCCAGCAGCTTAGAAGGAGGAGGGGACACCATATATTTT
CDR3: CASSLEGGGDTIYF
D: .
V: TRBV7-9
J: TRBJ1-3
size: few

DNA: TGTGCCAGCAGCCCCCGGGACAGGGCAGCAAATGAGCAGTTCTTC
CDR3: CASSPRDRAANEQFF
D: TRBD1
V: TRBV11-1
J: TRBJ2-1
size: .

DNA: TGCGCCAGCAGCTTGGCCATTCAGAGACTAGCGGGGGCCTCTACAATCCAATTTTACGAGCAGTACTTC
CDR3: CASSLAIQRLAGASTIQFYEQYF
D: TRBD2
V: TRBV5-1
J: TRBJ2-7
size: .

DNA: TGTGCCAGCAGCTTTGGGGAGAAGGGGGCTGCGGATACGCAGTATTTT
CDR3: CASSFGEKGAADTQYF
D: TRBD1
V: TRBV2
J: TRBJ2-3
size: once

DNA: TGTGCCAGCAGTCCTACAGGGTGGGGAAACACCATATATTTT
CDR3: CASSPTGWGNTIYF
D: .
V: TRBV28
J: TRBJ1-3
size: .

DNA: TGTGCCAGCAGTCTAGACAGGCATGGCTACACCTTC
CDR3: CASSLDRHGYTF
D: .
V: TRBV6-6
J: TRBJ1-2
size: .

DNA: TGTGCCAGCAGAGGGGACGCGTCCTACGAGCAGTACTTC
CDR3: CASRGDASYEQYF
D: .
V: TRBV7-6
J: TRBJ2-7
size: .

DNA: TGCGCCAGCAGACGGGACAGTAGCTCCTACGAGCAGTACTTC
CDR3: CASRRDSSSYEQYF
D: TRBD1
V: TRBV4-1
J: TRBJ2-7
size: .

DNA: TGTGCCAGCAGTCATAAGTCGTGGTTACCCGGGGAGCTGTTTTTT
CDR3: CASSHKSWLPGELFF
D: .
V: TRBV6-5
J: TRBJ2-2
size: .

DNA: TGCGCCAGCAGTGACAGTGCCTCATCTGGGGCCAACGTCCTGACTTTC
CDR3: CASSDSASSGANVLTF
D: .
V: TRBV5-1
J: TRBJ2-6
size: .

DNA: TGCGCCAGCAGCTTGGACAGTTCCTATGGCTACACCTTC
CDR3: CASSLDSSYGYTF
D: .
V: TRBV5-1
J: TRBJ1-2
size: .

DNA: TGTGCCAGCAGTATTACGGGTGGGTCACCAGCTGAAGCTTTCTTT
CDR3: CASSITGGSPAEAFF
D: .
V: TRBV6-5
J: TRBJ1-1
size: .

DNA: TGTGCCAGCAGTTCCCGTACCGCCTCCAGGGGGCATGGGGCCAACGTCCTGACTTTC
CDR3: CASSSRTASRGHGANVLTF
D: TRBD1
V: TRBV27
J: TRBJ2-6
size: .

DNA: TGTGCCAGCAGCTTAGCGGGGGCCGCGAACACCGGGGAGCTGTTTTTT
CDR3: CASSLAGAANTGELFF
D: .
V: TRBV7-2
J: TRBJ2-2
size: .

DNA: TGCGCCAGCAGCACGACAGGGGCCTCAACTAATGAAAAACTGTTTTTT
CDR3: CASSTTGASTNEKLFF
D: TRBD1
V: TRBV5-1
J: TRBJ1-4
size: .

DNA: TGTGCCAGCAGCTTAGTGGCCAGTTCCTACGAGCAGTACTTC
CDR3: CASSLVASSYEQYF
D: .
V: TRBV7-9
J: TRBJ2-7
size: .

DNA: TGCGCCAGCAGCTCCCAAGACAGCTCCTACAATGAGCAGTTCTTC
CDR3: CASSSQDSSYNEQFF
D: .
V: TRBV5-1
J: TRBJ2-1
size: .

DNA: TGTGCCATCAGTGAGGGGCTTGGGTTTAACATTCAGTACTTC
CDR3: CAISEGLGFNIQYF
D: .
V: TRBV10-3
J: TRBJ2-4
size: .